This record covers a single T cell receptor beta chain. Data came from immunoSEQ multiplex PCR; TCRdb stores just in-frame clones and leaves some out. The sample consists of millions of clones, about 95% of them appearing once. These data come from a study of shared clonotypes between healthy human individuals. Sequencing input: naive CD4+ T cells sorted from blood. The subset is: CD45RA+ positively selected. The TCR sequence derives from a man younger than 30 in good health.

The DNA of the CDR3 is TGCGCCAGCAGCGCCACAACCTACGAGCAGTACTTC. Translation gives CASSATTYEQYF. The chain combines TRBV5-1 with TRBJ2-7; no clear D. Germline lookup yields CDR1 SGHRS and CDR2 YFSETQ. The CDR3 totals 12 residues. The V and J ends lost 4 bases and 2 bases respectively, with 7 bases between them.